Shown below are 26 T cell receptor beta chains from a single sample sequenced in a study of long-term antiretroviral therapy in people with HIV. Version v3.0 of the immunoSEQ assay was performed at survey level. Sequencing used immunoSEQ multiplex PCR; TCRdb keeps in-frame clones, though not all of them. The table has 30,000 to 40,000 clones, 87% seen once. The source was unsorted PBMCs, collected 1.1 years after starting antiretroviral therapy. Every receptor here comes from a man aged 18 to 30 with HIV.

This CDR3 reads CASSVTGENTEAFF. The DNA for the CDR3 is TGTGCCAGCAGTGTAACAGGCGAAAACACTGAAGCTTTCTTT. The gene calls are TRBV6-1 and TRBJ1-1; D might be TRBD1 (5 bases). This CDR3 has 14 residues. Trimming removed 4 bases from V and 2 bases from J, with 11 bases in between. The germline V gene encodes CDR1 MNHNS and CDR2 SASEGT.

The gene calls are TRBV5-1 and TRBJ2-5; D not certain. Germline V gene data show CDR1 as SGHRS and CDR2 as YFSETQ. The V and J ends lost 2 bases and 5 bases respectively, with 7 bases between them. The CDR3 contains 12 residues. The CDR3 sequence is CASSFGGETQYF. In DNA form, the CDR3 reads TGCGCCAGCAGCTTCGGTGGGGAGACCCAGTACTTC.

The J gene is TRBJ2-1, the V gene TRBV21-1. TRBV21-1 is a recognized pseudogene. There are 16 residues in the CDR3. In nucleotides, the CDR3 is TGTGCCAGCAGCAAAGCGCGAGCTGGGTCCTACAATGAGCAGTTCTTC. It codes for CASSKARAGSYNEQFF.

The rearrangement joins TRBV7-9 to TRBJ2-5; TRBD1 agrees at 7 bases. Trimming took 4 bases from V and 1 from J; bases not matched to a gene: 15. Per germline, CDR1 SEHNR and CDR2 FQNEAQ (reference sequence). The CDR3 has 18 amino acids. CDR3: CASSSRDSLGAPQETQYF. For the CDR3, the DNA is TGTGCCAGCAGCTCCCGGGACAGCCTCGGGGCCCCCCAAGAGACCCAGTACTTC.

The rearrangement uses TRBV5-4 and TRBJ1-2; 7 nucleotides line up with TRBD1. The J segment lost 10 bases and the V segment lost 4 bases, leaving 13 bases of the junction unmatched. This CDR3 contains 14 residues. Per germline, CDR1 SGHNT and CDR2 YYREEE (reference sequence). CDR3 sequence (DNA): TGTGCCAGCAGCCGCGGTTCCCTGGGACAGAACTACACCTTC. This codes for CASSRGSLGQNYTF.

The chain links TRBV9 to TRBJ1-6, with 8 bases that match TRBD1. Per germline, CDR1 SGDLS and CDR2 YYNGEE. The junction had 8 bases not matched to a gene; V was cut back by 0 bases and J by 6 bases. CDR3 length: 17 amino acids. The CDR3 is CASSVAGAGGRNSPLHF. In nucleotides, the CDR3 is TGTGCCAGCAGCGTAGCTGGGGCAGGGGGCCGTAATTCACCCCTCCACTTT.

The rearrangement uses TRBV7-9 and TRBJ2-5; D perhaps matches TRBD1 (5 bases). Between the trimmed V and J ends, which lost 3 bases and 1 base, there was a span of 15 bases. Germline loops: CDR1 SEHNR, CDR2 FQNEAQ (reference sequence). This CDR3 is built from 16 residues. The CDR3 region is CASSLAAGSGQETQYF. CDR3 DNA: TGTGCCAGCAGCTTGGCCGCAGGGTCAGGCCAAGAGACCCAGTACTTC.

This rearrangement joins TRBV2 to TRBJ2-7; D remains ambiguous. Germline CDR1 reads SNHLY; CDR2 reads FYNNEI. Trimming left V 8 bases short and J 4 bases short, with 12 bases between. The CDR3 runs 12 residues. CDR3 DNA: TGTGCCAGCGGCTTAAGTCTTTACGAGCAGTACTTC. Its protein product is CASGLSLYEQYF.

The CDR3 sequence is CASSPGTVYTDTQYF. CDR3 sequence (DNA): TGTGCCAGCAGTCCCGGGACAGTCTACACAGATACGCAGTATTTT. The chain carries TRBV27 and TRBJ2-3; 7 bases map to TRBD1. The ends lost 5 bases at V and 2 bases at J; junction bases unmatched: 7. The CDR3 has 15 amino acids. Germline V gives CDR1 MNHEY, CDR2 SMNVEV (reference sequence).

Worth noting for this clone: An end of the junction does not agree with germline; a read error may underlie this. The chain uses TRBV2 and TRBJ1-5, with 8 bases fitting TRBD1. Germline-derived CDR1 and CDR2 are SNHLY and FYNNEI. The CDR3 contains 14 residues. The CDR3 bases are TGTGCCAGCAGGGAAGACAGGGGAAAGCAGCCCCAGCATTTT. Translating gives CASREDRGKQPQHF.

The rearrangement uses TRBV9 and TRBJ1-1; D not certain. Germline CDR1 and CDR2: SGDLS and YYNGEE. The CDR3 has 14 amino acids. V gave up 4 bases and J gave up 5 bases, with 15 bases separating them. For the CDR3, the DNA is TGTGCCAGCAGCCCACTGGCAGTGGCTACTGAAGCTTTCTTT. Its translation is CASSPLAVATEAFF.

The CDR3 nucleotides are TGTGCCAGCAGTGAATGGTTGAGCGAGCAGTACTTC. It specifies CASSEWLSEQYF. The genes are TRBV2 and TRBJ2-7; D gene ambiguous. Trimming pared 2 bases from V and 6 bases from J, leaving 8 bases between. Germline CDR1 reads SNHLY; CDR2 reads FYNNEI. The CDR3 is 12 residues long.

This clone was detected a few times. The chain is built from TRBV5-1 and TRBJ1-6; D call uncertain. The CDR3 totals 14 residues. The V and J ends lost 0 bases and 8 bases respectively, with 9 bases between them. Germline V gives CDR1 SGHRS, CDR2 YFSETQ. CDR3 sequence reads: CASSLGHADSPLHF. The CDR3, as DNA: TGCGCCAGCAGCTTGGGTCACGCGGATTCACCCCTCCACTTT.

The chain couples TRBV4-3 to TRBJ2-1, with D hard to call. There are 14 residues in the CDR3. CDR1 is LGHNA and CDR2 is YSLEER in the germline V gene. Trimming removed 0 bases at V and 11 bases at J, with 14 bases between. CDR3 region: CASSQDIVSGKQFF. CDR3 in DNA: TGCGCCAGCAGCCAAGATATTGTGAGTGGGAAGCAGTTCTTC.

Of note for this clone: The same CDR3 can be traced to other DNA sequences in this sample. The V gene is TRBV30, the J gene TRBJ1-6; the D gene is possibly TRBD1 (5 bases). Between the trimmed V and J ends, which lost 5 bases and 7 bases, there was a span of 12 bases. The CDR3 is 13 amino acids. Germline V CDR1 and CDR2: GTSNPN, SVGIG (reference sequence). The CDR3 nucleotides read TGTGCCTGGTCGCAGGGATTAAATTCACCCCTCCACTTT. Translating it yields CAWSQGLNSPLHF.

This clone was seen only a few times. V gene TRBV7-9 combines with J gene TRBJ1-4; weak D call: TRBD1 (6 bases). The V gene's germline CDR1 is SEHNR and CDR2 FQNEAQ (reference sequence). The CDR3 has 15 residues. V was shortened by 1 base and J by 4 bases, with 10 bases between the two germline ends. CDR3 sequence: CASSLEGGNNEKLFF. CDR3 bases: TGTGCCAGCAGCTTAGAGGGGGGAAATAATGAAAAACTGTTTTTT.

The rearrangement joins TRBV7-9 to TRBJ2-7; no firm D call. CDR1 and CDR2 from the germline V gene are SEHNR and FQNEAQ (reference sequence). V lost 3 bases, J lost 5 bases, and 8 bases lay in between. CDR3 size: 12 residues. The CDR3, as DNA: TGTGCCAGCAGCTTCGTAGTAAACGAGCAGTACTTC. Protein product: CASSFVVNEQYF. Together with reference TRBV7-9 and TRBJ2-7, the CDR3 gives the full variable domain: DTGVSQNPRHKITKRGQNVTFRCDPISEHNRLYWYRQTLGQGPEFLTYFQNEAQLEKSRLLSDRFSAERPKGSFSTLEIQRTEQGDSAMYLCASSFVVNEQYFGPGTRLTVT.

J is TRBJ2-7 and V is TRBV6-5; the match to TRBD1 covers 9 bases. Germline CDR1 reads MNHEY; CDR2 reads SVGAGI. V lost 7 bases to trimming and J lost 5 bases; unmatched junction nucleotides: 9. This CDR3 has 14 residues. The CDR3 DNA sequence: TGTGCCAGCACCGGGGGACAGGGACCCCACGAGCAGTACTTC. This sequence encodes CASTGGQGPHEQYF.

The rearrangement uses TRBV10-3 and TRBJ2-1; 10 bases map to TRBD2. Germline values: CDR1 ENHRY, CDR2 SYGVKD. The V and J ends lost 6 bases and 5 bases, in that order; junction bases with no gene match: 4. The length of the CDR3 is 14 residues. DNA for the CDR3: TGTGCCATCAGGAGCGGGGGGGGAGACAATGAGCAGTTCTTC. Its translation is CAIRSGGGDNEQFF.

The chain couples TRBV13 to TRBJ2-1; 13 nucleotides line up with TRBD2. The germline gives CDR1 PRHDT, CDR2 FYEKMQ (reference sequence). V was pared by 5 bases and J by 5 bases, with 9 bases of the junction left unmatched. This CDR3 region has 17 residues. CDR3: CASSLGLAGVRNNEQFF. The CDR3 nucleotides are TGTGCCAGCAGCCTTGGACTAGCGGGGGTACGCAACAATGAGCAGTTCTTC.

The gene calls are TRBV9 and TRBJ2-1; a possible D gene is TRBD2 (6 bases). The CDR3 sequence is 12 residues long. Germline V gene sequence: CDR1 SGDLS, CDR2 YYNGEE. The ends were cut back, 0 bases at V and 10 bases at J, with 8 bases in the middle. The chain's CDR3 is CASSVDAGEQFF. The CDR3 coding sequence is TGTGCCAGCAGCGTAGATGCGGGAGAGCAGTTCTTC.

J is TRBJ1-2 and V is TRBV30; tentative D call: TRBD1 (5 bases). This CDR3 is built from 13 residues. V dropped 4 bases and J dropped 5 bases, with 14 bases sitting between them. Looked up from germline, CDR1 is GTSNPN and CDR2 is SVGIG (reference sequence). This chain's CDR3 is CAWTGTEPYGYTF. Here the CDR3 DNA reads TGTGCCTGGACCGGGACTGAACCTTATGGCTACACCTTC.

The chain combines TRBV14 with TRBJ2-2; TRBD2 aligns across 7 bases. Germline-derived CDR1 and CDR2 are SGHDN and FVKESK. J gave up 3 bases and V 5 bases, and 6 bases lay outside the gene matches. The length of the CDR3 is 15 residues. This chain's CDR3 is CASSSMGGYTGELFF. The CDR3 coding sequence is TGTGCCAGCAGCTCGATGGGAGGGTACACCGGGGAGCTGTTTTTT.

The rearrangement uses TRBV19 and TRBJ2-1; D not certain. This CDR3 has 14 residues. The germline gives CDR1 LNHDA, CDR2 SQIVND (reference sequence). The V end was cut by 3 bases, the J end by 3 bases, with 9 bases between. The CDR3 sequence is CASSIPGFYNEQFF. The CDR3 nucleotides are TGTGCCAGTAGTATCCCGGGTTTCTACAATGAGCAGTTCTTC.

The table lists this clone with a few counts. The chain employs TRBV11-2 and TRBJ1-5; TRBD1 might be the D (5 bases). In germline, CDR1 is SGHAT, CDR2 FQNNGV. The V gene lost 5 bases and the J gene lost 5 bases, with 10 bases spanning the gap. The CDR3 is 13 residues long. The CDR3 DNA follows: TGTGCCAGCAGCCCGCAACAGGATCAGCCCCAGCATTTT. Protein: CASSPQQDQPQHF.

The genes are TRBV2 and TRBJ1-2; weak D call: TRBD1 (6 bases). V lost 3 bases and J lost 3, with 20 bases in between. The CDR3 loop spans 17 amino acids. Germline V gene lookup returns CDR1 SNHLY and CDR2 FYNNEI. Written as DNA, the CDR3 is TGTGCCAGCAGTGACCCTTCGGCAGGGGACGAAGACTATGGCTACACCTTC. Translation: CASSDPSAGDEDYGYTF.